Listed below are T cell receptor beta chains from one sample, sequenced in a study of blood T cells in healthy people across ages. TCRdb itself ran the 5' RACE reads through MiXCR, one entry per CDR3 protein. This table holds around 1,100,000 distinct CDR3 sequences, around two fifths found once. The specimen sequenced was blood. The receptors were sampled from a man aged 18 to 30 in good health. Each CDR3 is given with its conserved first and last residue. Fields, in order: V gene, D gene, clone size, J gene, CDR3 DNA, CDR3 protein. D genes are given only for firm matches. Not every row has a clone size; where given, it reads once, few, many or a size class.

V: TRBV7-3
D: .
size: .
J: TRBJ1-2
DNA: TGTGCCAGCAGCTTAACCCCATCAGATGGCTACACCTTC
CDR3: CASSLTPSDGYTF

V: TRBV20-1
D: TRBD1
size: .
J: TRBJ2-3
DNA: TGCAGTGCCAAGACAGGGGGCACAGATACGCAGTATTTT
CDR3: CSAKTGGTDTQYF

V: TRBV20-1
D: .
size: .
J: TRBJ2-7
DNA: TGCAGTGCTAGGTCTGGACCATCATGGGACTACGAGCAGTACTTC
CDR3: CSARSGPSWDYEQYF

V: TRBV6-2/TRBV6-3
D: .
size: .
J: TRBJ1-2
DNA: TGTGCCAGCACTGGAGCGCAGGGAACCTATGGCTACACCTTC
CDR3: CASTGAQGTYGYTF

V: TRBV12-3/TRBV12-4
D: .
size: .
J: TRBJ2-7
DNA: TGTGCCAGCAGTTTAATGGGGCCACTATACGAGCAGTACTTC
CDR3: CASSLMGPLYEQYF

V: TRBV12-3/TRBV12-4
D: TRBD1
size: .
J: TRBJ1-4
DNA: TGTGCCAGCAGCCCAGGGGGCGGTCCAGTGGATGAAAAACTGTTTTTT
CDR3: CASSPGGGPVDEKLFF

V: TRBV15
D: .
size: .
J: TRBJ2-2
DNA: TGTGCCACCTCCCCAAGTGCGAACACCGGGGAGCTGTTTTTT
CDR3: CATSPSANTGELFF

V: TRBV2
D: TRBD1
size: .
J: TRBJ1-5
DNA: TGTGCCAGCGGGACAGGACTTGATCAGCCCCAGCATTTT
CDR3: CASGTGLDQPQHF

V: TRBV6-6
D: TRBD1
size: .
J: TRBJ1-2
DNA: TGTGCCAGCAGTTTCGACAGGGGTGGCTACACCTTC
CDR3: CASSFDRGGYTF

V: TRBV5-1
D: .
size: .
J: TRBJ2-7
DNA: TGCGCCAGCAGCTTGAGGGGGGAATCCTACAATGAGCAGTACTTC
CDR3: CASSLRGESYNEQYF

V: TRBV25-1
D: .
size: many
J: TRBJ2-3
DNA: TGTGCCAGCAGTGATTTCGGGGACCCCACAGATACGCAGTATTTT
CDR3: CASSDFGDPTDTQYF

V: TRBV14
D: TRBD2
size: .
J: TRBJ2-3
DNA: TGTGCCAGCAGCCTCGAGACTAGCAGAGATACGCAGTATTTT
CDR3: CASSLETSRDTQYF

V: TRBV18
D: .
size: few
J: TRBJ1-1
DNA: TGTGCCAGCTCACAGGGCGGAGAGAGCACTGAAGCTTTCTTT
CDR3: CASSQGGESTEAFF

V: TRBV15
D: .
size: .
J: TRBJ1-1
DNA: TGTGCCACCAGCAGAGATAGGACAGCGAACACTGAAGCTTTCTTT
CDR3: CATSRDRTANTEAFF

V: TRBV15
D: .
size: .
J: TRBJ2-3
DNA: TGTGCCACCGGCGCATCCATAAGCACAGATACGCAGTATTTT
CDR3: CATGASISTDTQYF

V: TRBV6-2/TRBV6-3
D: .
size: .
J: TRBJ1-1
DNA: TGTGCCAGCAGCTCCGGGGCCCGGAAGGCTTTCTTT
CDR3: CASSSGARKAFF

V: TRBV5-5
D: .
size: few
J: TRBJ2-5
DNA: TGTGCCAGCAGCTTGGGGGCAAAGACCCAGTACTTC
CDR3: CASSLGAKTQYF

V: TRBV20-1
D: .
size: few
J: TRBJ1-5
DNA: TGCAGTGCTAGAATCCCCGACGACAGCAATCAGCCCCAGCATTTT
CDR3: CSARIPDDSNQPQHF

V: TRBV3-1
D: .
size: .
J: TRBJ1-6
DNA: TGTGCCAGCAGCCAAGAAAATATGGCCACTTATAATTCACCCCTCCACTTT
CDR3: CASSQENMATYNSPLHF

V: TRBV7-9
D: .
size: few
J: TRBJ2-1
DNA: TGTGCCACCTTGGGGGCAGGGGCTAACTACAATGAGCAGTTCTTC
CDR3: CATLGAGANYNEQFF

V: TRBV12-3/TRBV12-4
D: .
size: few
J: TRBJ2-3
DNA: TGTGCCAGCAGTTTACGGGGGAATACGCAGTATTTT
CDR3: CASSLRGNTQYF

V: TRBV6-5
D: .
size: .
J: TRBJ1-1
DNA: TGTGCCAGCAGTTACATGGGGCACACTGAAGCTTTCTTT
CDR3: CASSYMGHTEAFF

V: TRBV6-5
D: TRBD1
size: many
J: TRBJ1-4
DNA: TGTGCCAGCAGTTACTCGACAGGGAGAGGTGAAAAACTGTTTTTT
CDR3: CASSYSTGRGEKLFF

V: TRBV5-1
D: .
size: few
J: TRBJ1-4
DNA: TGCGCCAGCAGCTTCGCAGGGATGGAAAAACTGTTTTTT
CDR3: CASSFAGMEKLFF

V: TRBV20-1
D: .
size: few
J: TRBJ2-3
DNA: TGCAGTGCTAGAGGAACTCGGGCGCAGTATTTT
CDR3: CSARGTRAQYF

V: TRBV7-9
D: .
size: .
J: TRBJ2-2
DNA: TGTGCCAGCAGCTTATGGCTCCGGGCTCAGCCCGGGGAGCTGTTTTTT
CDR3: CASSLWLRAQPGELFF

V: TRBV4-2
D: TRBD2
size: .
J: TRBJ2-1
DNA: TGTGCCAGCAGCGAAGGGACTAGCGGGGACAATGAGCAGTTCTTC
CDR3: CASSEGTSGDNEQFF

V: TRBV20-1
D: .
size: .
J: TRBJ2-6
DNA: TGCAGTGCTCGTTACGGCAGGACTGGGGCCAACGTCCTGACTTTC
CDR3: CSARYGRTGANVLTF

V: TRBV5-6
D: .
size: few
J: TRBJ1-4
DNA: TGTGCCAGCAGCTTGAGCCTCTTTAATGAAAAACTGTTTTTT
CDR3: CASSLSLFNEKLFF

V: TRBV7-8
D: .
size: few
J: TRBJ1-1
DNA: TGTGCCAGCGCAGATGAGGCGGCTTTCTTT
CDR3: CASADEAAFF

V: TRBV7-2
D: .
size: .
J: TRBJ2-7
DNA: TGTGCCAGCAGCTTAAGCAGACAGTACAATGAGCAGTACTTC
CDR3: CASSLSRQYNEQYF

V: TRBV4-1
D: .
size: few
J: TRBJ2-3
DNA: TGCGCCAGCAGCCAAGATTGGGTGCCAGATACGCAGTATTTT
CDR3: CASSQDWVPDTQYF

V: TRBV20-1
D: .
size: few
J: TRBJ1-2
DNA: TGCAGTGCTAGAGGTTCGGGCGTAAGCTACACCTTC
CDR3: CSARGSGVSYTF

V: TRBV20-1
D: .
size: once
J: TRBJ2-1
DNA: TGCAGTGCTAGTTTAATCGACAATGAGCAGTTCTTC
CDR3: CSASLIDNEQFF

V: TRBV4-1
D: .
size: .
J: TRBJ2-1
DNA: TGCGCCAGCAGCCAAGGTAGTACAGCCAAGTACAATGAGCAGTTCTTC
CDR3: CASSQGSTAKYNEQFF

V: TRBV27
D: .
size: few
J: TRBJ1-2
DNA: TGTGCCAGCAGTTTTGGGGCCACGAGTTCATATATATATGGCTACACCTTC
CDR3: CASSFGATSSYIYGYTF

V: TRBV27
D: TRBD1
size: .
J: TRBJ1-4
DNA: TGTGCCAGCAGGACGACAGGGGGAGATGAAAAACTGTTTTTT
CDR3: CASRTTGGDEKLFF

V: TRBV2
D: .
size: few
J: TRBJ1-1
DNA: TGTGCCAGCATCCCGGACAGAAACACTGAAGCTTTCTTT
CDR3: CASIPDRNTEAFF

V: TRBV6-1
D: .
size: few
J: TRBJ1-2
DNA: TGTGCCAGCAGACCACGGGACACCTACTATGGCTACACCTTC
CDR3: CASRPRDTYYGYTF

V: TRBV10-3
D: .
size: .
J: TRBJ1-2
DNA: TGTGCCATCGGCGGTACAGGGATTGGCTACACCTTC
CDR3: CAIGGTGIGYTF

V: TRBV28
D: TRBD1
size: .
J: TRBJ2-3
DNA: TGTGCCAGCAGTTCCCACCGGACAGGGGGCGCAAGGGGCGGTTTGCAGTATTTT
CDR3: CASSSHRTGGARGGLQYF

V: TRBV20-1
D: TRBD2
size: .
J: TRBJ2-1
DNA: TGCAGTGCTAGAGATTTGGCTAGCGGGGGGCCAGACGGTGAGCAGTTCTTC
CDR3: CSARDLASGGPDGEQFF

V: TRBV2
D: .
size: .
J: TRBJ2-7
DNA: TGTGCCAGCAAGGGGCCGGCGGGGGCGGGTGAGCAGTACTTC
CDR3: CASKGPAGAGEQYF

V: TRBV4-2
D: TRBD1
size: many
J: TRBJ1-4
DNA: TGTGCCAGCAGAGACACAGGGGCAACTAATGAAAAACTGTTTTTT
CDR3: CASRDTGATNEKLFF

V: TRBV5-6
D: TRBD1
size: .
J: TRBJ1-2
DNA: TGTGCCAGCAGCCCCGGTTACGGGACAGCTAACTATGGCTACACCTTC
CDR3: CASSPGYGTANYGYTF

V: TRBV9
D: .
size: .
J: TRBJ2-2
DNA: TGTGCCAGCAGCGTAGGGTCCGGGGAGGCCACCGGGGAGCTGTTTTTT
CDR3: CASSVGSGEATGELFF

V: TRBV7-7
D: .
size: .
J: TRBJ2-4
DNA: TGTGCTAGCGGCTTAACCAGCCAAGAGGGGGGGGACTACCCGACCAAAAACATTCAGTACTTC
CDR3: CASGLTSQEGGDYPTKNIQYF

V: TRBV29-1
D: .
size: once
J: TRBJ2-7
DNA: TGCAGCGGGGCCGATTCCTACGAGCAGTACTTC
CDR3: CSGADSYEQYF

V: TRBV27
D: .
size: .
J: TRBJ2-2
DNA: TGTGCCAGCAGTTTAGACACAGCTTTGAACACCGGGGAGCTGTTTTTT
CDR3: CASSLDTALNTGELFF

V: TRBV4-3
D: TRBD2
size: many
J: TRBJ2-3
DNA: TGCGCCAGCAGCCAAGATCCAGCGGGGGGGCCCGGTACGCAGTATTTT
CDR3: CASSQDPAGGPGTQYF

V: TRBV25-1
D: .
size: .
J: TRBJ2-5
DNA: TGTGCCAGCAGTGTTCGGGCCGCGTACCAAGAGACCCAGTACTTC
CDR3: CASSVRAAYQETQYF

V: TRBV6-5
D: .
size: many
J: TRBJ2-3
DNA: TGTGCCAGCAAGCTTCTAGCGTCTAGCACAGATACGCAGTATTTT
CDR3: CASKLLASSTDTQYF

V: TRBV7-9
D: .
size: .
J: TRBJ2-1
DNA: TGTGCCAGCAGCTTAGATCGGAAGGCGCAGTTCTTC
CDR3: CASSLDRKAQFF

V: TRBV20-1
D: .
size: many
J: TRBJ1-2
DNA: TGCAGTGCTAGAGATGCAGGGCAGGCCTCTTCCTATGGCTACACCTTC
CDR3: CSARDAGQASSYGYTF